This T cell receptor (beta chain) was identified during a study of blood T cell repertoires in COVID-19. Study-wide background: Samples taken during acute and convalescent COVID-19 were collected in the United States, Italy and Spain. Sources were T cells, B-cell-depleted T cells, or PBMCs; the material itself was cDNA or gDNA.

Original processing methods: Amplified reference gene primers provided the basis for estimating nucleated cell counts. Assay used: immunoSEQ multiplex PCR; TCRdb lists only in-frame clones, some missing. V and J calls and clone size are as listed in that table; D and trimming were resolved from the DNA. The table includes about 230,000 clones, 85% to 90% detected once. The Seattle patients, enrolled during active infection, were followed longitudinally. The ends were cut back, 1 base at V and 0 bases at J, with 9 bases in the middle. The germline gives CDR1 SGHRS, CDR2 YFSETQ. This CDR3 region has 15 residues.

This receptor was identified in a man aged 45-65 years with COVID-19, enrolled during active disease. The rearrangement joins TRBV5-1 to TRBJ2-3; D gene uncertain. Input material: peripheral blood. The DNA of the CDR3 is TGCGCCAGCAGCTTGCTAGTCTCAAGCACAGATACGCAGTATTTT. Encoded protein: CASSLLVSSTDTQYF.